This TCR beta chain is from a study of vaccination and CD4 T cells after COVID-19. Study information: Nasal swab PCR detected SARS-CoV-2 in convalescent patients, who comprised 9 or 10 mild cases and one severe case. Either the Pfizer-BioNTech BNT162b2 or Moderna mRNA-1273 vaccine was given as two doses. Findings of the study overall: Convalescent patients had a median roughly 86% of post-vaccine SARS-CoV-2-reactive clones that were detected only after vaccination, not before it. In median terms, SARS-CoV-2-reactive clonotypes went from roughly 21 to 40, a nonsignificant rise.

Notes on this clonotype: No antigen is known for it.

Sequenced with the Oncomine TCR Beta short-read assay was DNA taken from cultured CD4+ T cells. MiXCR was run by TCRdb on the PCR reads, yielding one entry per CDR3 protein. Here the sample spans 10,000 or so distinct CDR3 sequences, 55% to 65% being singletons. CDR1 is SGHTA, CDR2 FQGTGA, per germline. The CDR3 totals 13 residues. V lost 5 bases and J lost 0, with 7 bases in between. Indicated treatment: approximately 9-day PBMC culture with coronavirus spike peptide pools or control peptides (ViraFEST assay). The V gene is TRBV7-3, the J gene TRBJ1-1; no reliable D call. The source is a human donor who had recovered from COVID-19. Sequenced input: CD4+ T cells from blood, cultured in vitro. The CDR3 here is CASSAGMNTEAFF. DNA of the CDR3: TGTGCCAGCAGCGCGGGCATGAACACTGAAGCTTTCTTT.